This TCR beta chain was sequenced during a study of CD8 T cells in ankylosing spondylitis. About this clonotype itself: Its antigen remains unidentified.

TCRdb recomputed calls from the 5' RACE reads with MiXCR, one row per CDR3 protein. This table holds under 250,000 distinct CDR3 sequences, roughly 10% found once. Germline trimming cut 3 bases from V and 4 bases from J; bases unmatched to any gene: 3. Germline assignment: CDR1 SGHRS and CDR2 YFSETQ. The CDR3 length is 15 residues. Study conclusions and caveats: The clones that were linked to disease were reported to be significantly enriched in matched synovial fluid samples from ankylosing spondylitis patients. CD8+ cells made up the disease-linked clones, which were relatively rare in peripheral blood. Existing reports had already noted some motif variants in reactive arthritis synovial fluid and blood. It appeared that ankylosing spondylitis blood was characterized by a TCR beta motif of eight highly homologous variants.

The chain uses TRBV5-1 and TRBJ2-6; TRBD1 matches 8 bases. This receptor was obtained from a male donor with ankylosing spondylitis or in good health (not recorded which). The sequenced material came from blood, either unsorted or a sorted T cell fraction (not recorded which). This chain's CDR3 is CASSWTGTGANVLTF. The CDR3 DNA reads TGCGCCAGCAGCTGGACAGGGACCGGGGCCAACGTCCTGACTTTC.